This TCR beta chain was captured in a study of graft-versus-host responses after intestinal transplantation (dated by TCRdb to 2020 to 2022). General notes on the study: The transplants that recipients received were multivisceral, liver-intestinal, or isolated intestinal. Every recipient was given anti-thymocyte globulin induction, then maintenance tacrolimus and steroids for roughly three years. Graft-versus-host and host-versus-graft alloreactive T cell clones were tracked in the graft, circulation and bone marrow after intestinal transplantation using bulk TCR-beta CDR3 sequencing. To identify alloreactive clones, pre-transplant mixed lymphocyte reaction products were sequenced and then compared with unstimulated pre-transplant donor and recipient T cells. The cohort enrolled 24 intestinal transplant recipients, one of whom was a retransplant, and 3 patients without pretransplant specimens were excluded. A peak of at least 4% donor T cells among recipient peripheral blood mononuclear cells was the definition used for donor T cell macrochimerism. Rather than being sequenced by the commercial service, samples from a few later patients were sequenced in-house on an Illumina MiSeq and processed with MiXCR.

This clone came up once. Its antigen is currently not known. The input lacks base qualities; no much larger clone sits a single base away. In the paper's terms, the time point label means: cells obtained before transplantation from donor or recipient. CD3+CD4+ and CD3+CD8+ populations were FACS-sorted from unstimulated pre-transplant donor and recipient cells taken from spleen or lymph nodes. The germline V gene (reference sequence) specifies SEHNR as CDR1 and FQNEAQ as CDR2. From the cysteine up to the phenylalanine, the CDR3 has a length of 14 residues. Solely the CDR3 DNA is kept, with 42 bases framed from the first base. Cut back by 1 base and 2 bases, the V and J ends lie 8 bases apart. Library preparation used the immunoSEQ multiplex PCR assay. For most patients, genomic DNA was isolated using the Qiagen DNeasy Blood and Tissue Kit and was shipped frozen to Adaptive Biotechnologies for TCR sequencing. High-throughput TCR-beta CDR3 sequencing of genomic DNA from most patients was performed by Adaptive Biotechnologies. The published analysis was carried out like this. TCR sequencing data for approximately 17 patients were retrieved from Adaptive's ImmunoSEQ software; three other patients were processed with MiXCR and VDJtools. To correct CD4 versus CD8 sorting errors, sequences present in both subsets at a frequency ratio below 5:1 were removed. CDR3 nucleotide sequences shared between donor and recipient were removed because the origin of such sequences could not be assigned. Alloreactive clones required at least 2-fold expansion over unstimulated cells and minimum CFSE-low frequency of 0.002% (template counts) or 0.001% (read counts). Clones were considered mappable if detected in sequenced pre-transplant spleen, lymph node, or MLR CFSE-low populations of the donor or recipient. The cumulative frequency of alloreactive clones was calculated as a percentage of all sequences, weighted by copy number. Drawn from immuneACCESS, this table holds only the in-frame rearrangements with V and J called that TCRdb kept. Clones are partly lost; checked studies trace under half to an unresolved V gene and leave the rest unexplained. D and trimming come from the DNA, and the V and J calls and clone size come from that table. Counted in this sample were roughly 25,000 clones; roughly four fifths of them appeared once. Clones ranked in the top ten supply around 0.92% of the sample.

The full study reports these points: The relatively low number and heterogeneity of intestinal transplant patients limited the conclusions. Early after transplant, declines in HvG clones were associated with peak levels of circulating GvH clones. GvH clones were detected in recipient bone marrow, and some appeared earlier in ileal mucosa or blood, consistent with an intestinal mucosal origin. High GvH to HvG T cell clonal ratios were observed in the allografts of patients with donor T cell macrochimerism.

The rearranged chain carries TRBV7-9 and TRBJ1-2, with the D gene not clear enough to name. Sequences were derived from unstimulated CD8+ T cells sorted from spleen or lymph node cells, sampled before transplant. The sequence was obtained from a human donor who was the organ donor for an intestinal transplant. The nucleotides read TGTGCCAGCAGCTTAGGATCGGGGAACTATGGCTACACCTTC. Translated, this is CASSLGSGNYGYTF.